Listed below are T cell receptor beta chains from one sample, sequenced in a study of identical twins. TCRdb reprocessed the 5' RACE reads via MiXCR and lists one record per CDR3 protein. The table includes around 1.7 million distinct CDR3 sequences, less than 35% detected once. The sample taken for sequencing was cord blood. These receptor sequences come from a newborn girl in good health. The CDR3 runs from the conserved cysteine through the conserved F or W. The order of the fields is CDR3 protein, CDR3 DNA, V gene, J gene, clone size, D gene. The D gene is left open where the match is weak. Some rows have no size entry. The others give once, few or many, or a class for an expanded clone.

CDR3aa: CAISTGTGYPSTDTQYF; CDR3nt: TGTGCCATCAGTACCGGGACAGGGTACCCCAGCACAGATACGCAGTATTTT; v_gene: TRBV10-3; j_gene: TRBJ2-3; abundance: few; d_gene: TRBD1
CDR3aa: CASSGTRDTSYGYTF; CDR3nt: TGTGCCAGCAGTGGCACCCGGGACACATCCTATGGCTACACCTTC; v_gene: TRBV2; j_gene: TRBJ1-2; abundance: few; d_gene: .
CDR3aa: CASSQGRPGGAFF; CDR3nt: TGTGCCAGCAGCCAAGGGCGGCCAGGGGGAGCTTTCTTT; v_gene: TRBV3-1; j_gene: TRBJ1-1; abundance: .; d_gene: TRBD1
CDR3aa: CASSLLIGNTEAFF; CDR3nt: TGCGCCAGCAGCCTCTTGATCGGGAACACTGAAGCTTTCTTT; v_gene: TRBV5-1; j_gene: TRBJ1-1; abundance: .; d_gene: .
CDR3aa: CAISEPAGETILETEAFF; CDR3nt: TGTGCCATCAGTGAGCCTGCGGGGGAGACCATTTTGGAGACTGAAGCTTTCTTT; v_gene: TRBV10-3; j_gene: TRBJ1-1; abundance: .; d_gene: .
CDR3aa: CASSTQGTLNTGELFF; CDR3nt: TGTGCCAGCAGTACCCAGGGTACCCTGAACACCGGGGAGCTGTTTTTT; v_gene: TRBV6-5; j_gene: TRBJ2-2; abundance: .; d_gene: .
CDR3aa: CASSTSQGLFNEQFF; CDR3nt: TGTGCCAGCAGTACATCCCAGGGACTTTTCAATGAGCAGTTCTTC; v_gene: TRBV28; j_gene: TRBJ2-1; abundance: few; d_gene: .
CDR3aa: CASSLSSSGRRYEQYF; CDR3nt: TGTGCCAGCAGTTTATCCTCTAGCGGGAGGCGCTACGAGCAGTACTTC; v_gene: TRBV28; j_gene: TRBJ2-7; abundance: .; d_gene: TRBD2
CDR3aa: CASSQDFTGNEQFF; CDR3nt: TGTGCCAGCAGCCAAGACTTTACGGGGAATGAGCAGTTCTTC; v_gene: TRBV14; j_gene: TRBJ2-1; abundance: .; d_gene: .
CDR3aa: CASRAPSTDTQYF; CDR3nt: TGCGCCAGCAGGGCGCCTAGCACAGATACGCAGTATTTT; v_gene: TRBV5-1; j_gene: TRBJ2-3; abundance: many; d_gene: .
CDR3aa: CASSQVASGRERVTQYF; CDR3nt: TGTGCCAGCAGCCAAGTAGCCTCGGGGAGGGAGAGGGTTACGCAGTATTTT; v_gene: TRBV3-1; j_gene: TRBJ2-3; abundance: .; d_gene: TRBD2
CDR3aa: CSALINPGKPSAYEQYF; CDR3nt: TGCAGCGCCTTGATCAACCCCGGGAAACCCTCCGCCTACGAGCAGTACTTC; v_gene: TRBV29-1; j_gene: TRBJ2-7; abundance: many; d_gene: .
CDR3aa: CASSEQIFSGNTIYF; CDR3nt: TGTGCCAGCAGTGAACAGATTTTCTCTGGAAACACCATATATTTT; v_gene: TRBV6-1; j_gene: TRBJ1-3; abundance: once; d_gene: .
CDR3aa: CSARDRGLAGGYNEQFF; CDR3nt: TGCAGTGCTAGAGATAGGGGACTAGCGGGGGGATACAATGAGCAGTTCTTC; v_gene: TRBV20-1; j_gene: TRBJ2-1; abundance: few; d_gene: TRBD2
CDR3aa: CASSLLVLAGYEQYF; CDR3nt: TGTGCCAGCAGCTTGCTTGTGCTGGCAGGATACGAGCAGTACTTC; v_gene: TRBV5-5; j_gene: TRBJ2-7; abundance: .; d_gene: .
CDR3aa: CASGWGGRAAFF; CDR3nt: TGTGCCAGCGGTTGGGGGGGGCGCGCGGCTTTCTTT; v_gene: TRBV25-1; j_gene: TRBJ1-1; abundance: .; d_gene: .
CDR3aa: CASSQGASGQSKNIQYF; CDR3nt: TGTGCCAGCAGCCAAGGGGCTAGCGGGCAGTCCAAAAACATTCAGTACTTC; v_gene: TRBV3-1; j_gene: TRBJ2-4; abundance: .; d_gene: TRBD2
CDR3aa: CASSLAIDQGKNSPLHF; CDR3nt: TGTGCCAGCAGCTTAGCGATAGATCAGGGAAAGAATTCACCCCTCCACTTT; v_gene: TRBV7-8; j_gene: TRBJ1-6; abundance: few; d_gene: .
CDR3aa: CASSSGTSGRNTDTQYF; CDR3nt: TGTGCCAGCAGCTCAGGGACTAGTGGTCGAAACACAGATACGCAGTATTTT; v_gene: TRBV7-2; j_gene: TRBJ2-3; abundance: many; d_gene: TRBD2
CDR3aa: CSARVLALSTDTQYF; CDR3nt: TGCAGTGCTAGAGTTCTAGCGCTTAGCACAGATACGCAGTATTTT; v_gene: TRBV20-1; j_gene: TRBJ2-3; abundance: once; d_gene: .
CDR3aa: CASSYSREARFFNEKLFF; CDR3nt: TGTGCCAGCAGTTATTCTCGGGAGGCCAGGTTTTTTAATGAAAAACTGTTTTTT; v_gene: TRBV6-5; j_gene: TRBJ1-4; abundance: .; d_gene: .
CDR3aa: CASSYLLTGGDQPQHF; CDR3nt: TGTGCCAGCAGTTACTTGTTGACAGGGGGCGATCAGCCCCAGCATTTT; v_gene: TRBV6-6; j_gene: TRBJ1-5; abundance: .; d_gene: TRBD1
CDR3aa: CASSLVPPGLAKNIQYF; CDR3nt: TGTGCCAGCAGCTTAGTCCCCCCGGGGCTAGCCAAAAACATTCAGTACTTC; v_gene: TRBV7-6; j_gene: TRBJ2-4; abundance: few; d_gene: .
CDR3aa: CASSVGTRYNEQFF; CDR3nt: TGTGCCAGCAGTGTCGGTACTAGGTACAATGAGCAGTTCTTC; v_gene: TRBV2; j_gene: TRBJ2-1; abundance: few; d_gene: .
CDR3aa: CASTTGRGTYGYTF; CDR3nt: TGTGCCAGTACGACAGGGAGGGGCACTTATGGCTACACCTTC; v_gene: TRBV19; j_gene: TRBJ1-2; abundance: .; d_gene: TRBD1
CDR3aa: CASSQDHWIRDLNEQFF; CDR3nt: TGTGCCAGCAGCCAAGATCATTGGATCAGGGATCTGAATGAGCAGTTCTTC; v_gene: TRBV14; j_gene: TRBJ2-1; abundance: once; d_gene: .
CDR3aa: CASSLLPGGPGDEQFF; CDR3nt: TGTGCCAGCAGTTTACTTCCGGGGGGCCCTGGTGATGAGCAGTTCTTC; v_gene: TRBV12-3/TRBV12-4; j_gene: TRBJ2-1; abundance: once; d_gene: .